Shown below are 27 T cell receptor beta chains from a single sample sequenced in a study of blood T cell repertoires in COVID-19 (dated by TCRdb to 2018 to 2020). The library was prepared using the immunoSEQ multiplex PCR assay. Drawn from immuneACCESS, this table holds only the in-frame rearrangements with V and J called that TCRdb kept. Clones are partly lost; checked studies trace under half to an unresolved V gene and leave the rest unexplained. The sample data list a few hundred thousand clones, and about four fifths of these were observed just once. Together, the top ten hold 5% of the sample. The sample was PBMCs or T cells enriched from blood (not recorded which). These receptors all stem from a man aged 40-49 years who had been exposed to COVID-19.

The V call is TRBV7-8, the J call TRBJ2-3; possibly TRBD1 for D (7 bases). The CDR3 covers 17 residues. Deletions cut 4 bases from V and 0 bases from J, with 17 bases between. The germline V gene has CDR1 SGHVS and CDR2 FQNEAQ. The CDR3 nucleotides are TGTGCCAGCAGCTCCAGGGGGACTCGTGCTAGCACAGATACGCAGTATTTT. As protein: CASSSRGTRASTDTQYF.

The chain couples TRBV19 to TRBJ2-7; TRBD2 matches 8 bases. The germline V gene has CDR1 LNHDA and CDR2 SQIVND (reference sequence). Trimming took 9 bases from V and 2 from J; bases not matched to a gene: 12. The CDR3 contains 15 residues. CDR3 DNA: TGTGCCAGCACCCCCTCGTCAGCGGGAGCCTACGAGCAGTACTTC. Translating it yields CASTPSSAGAYEQYF.

The gene calls are TRBV27 and TRBJ2-1, with 9 positions matching TRBD2. J lost 0 bases, V lost 6 bases, and 3 bases had no gene match. Per germline, CDR1 MNHEY and CDR2 SMNVEV (reference sequence). The CDR3 spans 15 residues. CDR3 amino acids: CASSLAGSSYNEQFF. CDR3 nucleotides: TGTGCCAGCAGCCTAGCGGGGAGCTCCTACAATGAGCAGTTCTTC.

This clone appeared a few times. The chain carries TRBV5-1 and TRBJ2-1; D uncertain. V was clipped by 0 bases and J by 6 bases, with 4 bases between them. Germline CDR1 reads SGHRS; CDR2 reads YFSETQ. The CDR3 is 12 residues long. Here the CDR3 DNA reads TGCGCCAGCAGCTTGGGAGCCAATGAGCAGTTCTTC. It encodes CASSLGANEQFF.

The J gene is TRBJ1-1, the V gene TRBV6-4; D remains ambiguous. CDR3 length: 11 amino acids. The germline CDR1 and CDR2 sequences are MRHNA and SNTAGT. V was shortened by 2 bases and J by 11 bases, with 9 bases between the two germline ends. DNA for the CDR3: TGTGCCAGCAGTGACGGTTTGGGCGCTTTCTTT. This codes for CASSDGLGAFF.

This rearrangement joins TRBV19 to TRBJ2-2; no clear D gene. Looked up from germline, CDR1 is LNHDA and CDR2 is SQIVND (reference sequence). Trimming removed 4 bases from V and 3 bases from J, with 6 bases in between. The CDR3 contains 13 residues. The CDR3 reads CASSTQYTGELFF. The CDR3 region has the DNA TGTGCCAGTAGTACTCAGTACACCGGGGAGCTGTTTTTT.

This clone was detected a few times. V is TRBV2 and J is TRBJ2-3, with D tentatively TRBD2 (6 bases). CDR1 is SNHLY, CDR2 FYNNEI, per germline. This CDR3 contains 14 residues. The V gene lost 3 bases and the J gene lost 3 bases, with 10 bases spanning the gap. The chain's CDR3 is CASSDGLITDTQYF. CDR3 sequence (DNA): TGTGCCAGCAGTGACGGACTAATAACAGATACGCAGTATTTT.

This chain links TRBV30 with TRBJ1-2; the match to TRBD1 covers 7 bases. V lost 5 bases, J lost 4 bases, and 4 bases stayed unmatched. The germline CDR1 and CDR2 sequences are GTSNPN and SVGIG (reference sequence). The CDR3 consists of 12 residues. The CDR3 nucleotides are TGTGCCTGGGACGGGACAGTCTATGGCTACACCTTC. It yields the protein CAWDGTVYGYTF. The full variable domain, its missing parts supplied by reference TRBV30 and TRBJ1-2, is SQTIHQWPATLVQPVGSPLSLECTVEGTSNPNLYWYRQAAGRGLQLLFYSVGIGQISSEVPQNLSASRPQDRQFILSSKKLLLSDSGFYLCAWDGTVYGYTFGSGTRLTVV.

This clone has just a few counts. The sample holds other DNA sequences that translate to the same CDR3. V and J are TRBV7-3 and TRBJ2-3; 9 nucleotides agree with TRBD2. Trimming took 2 bases from V and 3 from J; bases not matched to a gene: 6. Germline V gives CDR1 SGHTA, CDR2 FQGTGA. The CDR3 consists of 16 residues. CDR3 amino acids: CASSLGAGGPTDTQYF. The CDR3 DNA reads as TGTGCCAGCAGCTTAGGGGCGGGAGGGCCTACAGATACGCAGTATTTT.

The rearrangement joins TRBV5-1 to TRBJ2-1; the match to TRBD1 covers 10 bases. The ends lost 8 bases at V and 5 bases at J; junction bases unmatched: 10. CDR3 length: 15 amino acids. Germline V gives CDR1 SGHRS, CDR2 YFSETQ. The CDR3, as DNA: TGCGCCAGTCGACCTGGGACAGGGGTGGACAATGAGCAGTTCTTC. As protein: CASRPGTGVDNEQFF.

The CDR3 region has the DNA TGTGCCAGCAGCTTGGCGGGGACAGGGTCCACCTACGAGCAGTACTTC. Translation gives CASSLAGTGSTYEQYF. The chain is built from TRBV5-6 and TRBJ2-7; 9 positions agree with TRBD1. The CDR3 runs 16 residues. Trimming removed 0 bases from V and 2 bases from J; junction bases left unmatched: 6. Germline V gene lookup returns CDR1 SGHDT and CDR2 YYEEEE.

The chain employs TRBV10-3 and TRBJ2-1, with D perhaps TRBD2 (6 bases). V was cut by 4 bases and J by 0 bases, with 10 bases left in between. This CDR3 is built from 15 residues. CDR1 and CDR2 (germline): ENHRY, SYGVKD. The CDR3 sequence is CAISGTTHSYNEQFF. CDR3 DNA: TGTGCCATCAGTGGGACTACTCACTCCTACAATGAGCAGTTCTTC.

The chain joins TRBV29-1 to TRBJ2-7; the match to TRBD1 covers 7 bases. CDR3 length: 15 amino acids. CDR1 and CDR2 (germline): SQVTM, ANQGSEA. Germline trimming cut 3 bases from V and 2 bases from J; bases unmatched to any gene: 10. CDR3 nucleotides: TGCAGCGTTGAGATCGTGGGACAGAAGACCTACGAGCAGTACTTC. Translated: CSVEIVGQKTYEQYF.

The gene calls are TRBV10-1 and TRBJ2-1, with D tentatively TRBD2 (6 bases). In germline, CDR1 is WNHNN, CDR2 SYGVQD (reference sequence). V was cut by 5 bases and J by 7 bases, with 18 bases left in between. The CDR3 contains 15 residues. The CDR3 region is CASSKTTGVRNEQFF. The CDR3 DNA is TGCGCCAGCAGTAAAACTACGGGAGTAAGAAATGAGCAGTTCTTC.

The chain combines TRBV11-3 with TRBJ1-2; D not resolved. The CDR3 spans 13 residues. The V end was cut by 5 bases, the J end by 0 bases, with 7 bases between. CDR1 is SGHNT, CDR2 YENEEA, per germline. CDR3 sequence: CASSPQSNYGYTF. In DNA, the CDR3 is TGTGCCAGCAGCCCCCAGTCTAACTATGGCTACACCTTC.

The gene calls are TRBV3-1 (or the pseudogene TRBV3-2) and TRBJ2-7; TRBD2 matches 14 bases. V lost 1 base and J lost 9; bases outside the gene matches: 5. The CDR3 contains 15 residues. Germline loops: CDR1 LGHDT, CDR2 YNNKEL (reference sequence). The DNA for the CDR3 is TGTGCCAGCAGCCAAGGACTAGCGGGAGGGCTGGTGCAGTACTTC. This sequence encodes CASSQGLAGGLVQYF.

V and J are TRBV3-1 (or the pseudogene TRBV3-2) and TRBJ1-1; TRBD1 agrees at 7 bases. The CDR3 spans 14 residues. The V segment lost 4 bases and the J segment 8 bases; nucleotides outside the gene matches: 10. Germline CDR1 reads LGHDT; CDR2 reads YNNKEL (reference sequence). DNA of the CDR3: TGTGCCAGCAGCCTCCCGACAGGGCCCGGGGAAGCTTTCTTT. It yields the protein CASSLPTGPGEAFF.

This clone was counted once. The chain couples TRBV2 to TRBJ1-5; 10 nucleotides agree with TRBD1. The CDR3 covers 17 residues. The V and J ends lost 6 bases and 4 bases, in that order; junction bases with no gene match: 12. Germline V lookup: CDR1 SNHLY, CDR2 FYNNEI. In DNA, the CDR3 is TGTGCCAGCAGGACTATACCGGGACAGGGGATGAATCAGCCCCAGCATTTT. This translates into CASRTIPGQGMNQPQHF.

This clone was counted a single time. J is TRBJ1-5 and V is TRBV19; D gene ambiguous. Germline CDR1 and CDR2: LNHDA and SQIVND (reference sequence). The CDR3 runs 15 residues. Trimming shortened V by 5 bases and J by 9 bases, and 20 bases separated the two germline ends. The CDR3 is CASSPLDKVGRPQHF. CDR3 sequence (DNA): TGTGCCAGTAGTCCCCTCGACAAGGTTGGTCGGCCCCAGCATTTT. Variable domain in full (rest from reference TRBV19 and TRBJ1-5): DGGITQSPKYLFRKEGQNVTLSCEQNLNHDAMYWYRQDPGQGLRLIYYSQIVNDFQKGDIAEGYSVSREKKESFPLTVTSAQKNPTAFYLCASSPLDKVGRPQHFGDGTRLSIL.

The V call is TRBV7-3, the J call TRBJ1-2, with 11 bases that match TRBD1. Per germline, CDR1 SGHTA and CDR2 FQGTGA. This CDR3 spans 15 amino acids. Germline trimming cut 5 bases from V and 5 bases from J; bases unmatched to any gene: 7. This CDR3 is CASSPGTGGLYGYTF. The CDR3 DNA sequence: TGTGCCAGCAGCCCTGGGACAGGGGGGCTTTATGGCTACACCTTC.

The count of this clone is one. This rearrangement joins TRBV6-5 to TRBJ2-5, with 8 nucleotides matching TRBD1. This CDR3 is 14 amino acids long. V shed 9 bases, J shed 1 base, and the junction held 7 bases outside the gene matches. CDR1 and CDR2 (germline): MNHEY, SVGAGI. CDR3 protein: CASVKDRVQETQYF. The CDR3 nucleotides are TGTGCCAGTGTAAAGGACAGGGTCCAAGAGACCCAGTACTTC.

This clone was picked up a small number of times. The V and J genes are TRBV4-1 and TRBJ2-4; 14 bases fit TRBD2. CDR1 and CDR2 from the germline V gene are MGHRA and YSYEKL. J was trimmed by 7 bases and V by 2 bases; bases with no gene match: 7. The CDR3 extends over 17 amino acids. The CDR3, as DNA: TGCGCCAGCAGCCAAATTCAGACTAGCGGGAGGGGGAACATTCAGTACTTC. Amino acid sequence: CASSQIQTSGRGNIQYF.

This clone was counted many times. This chain joins TRBV7-2 and TRBJ2-7, with D possibly matching TRBD2 (5 bases). The length of the CDR3 is 16 residues. The V end lost 5 bases, the J end lost 1 base, and 18 bases lay between the germline ends. CDR1 is SGHTA and CDR2 is FQGNSA in the germline V gene. CDR3 protein: CASSPGGFAGSYEQYF. The CDR3 bases are TGTGCCAGCAGCCCCGGAGGTTTTGCAGGTTCCTACGAGCAGTACTTC.

The chain combines TRBV5-1 with TRBJ2-1, with 16 bases matching TRBD2. The CDR3 runs to 15 residues. The trim removed 3 bases at V and 9 bases at J, leaving 3 bases unmatched. Germline CDR1 SGHRS, CDR2 YFSETQ. As DNA, the CDR3 is TGCGCCAGCAGCTGGGGGACTAGCGGGAGGGCTGAGCAGTTCTTC. This translates into CASSWGTSGRAEQFF.

This sequence joins TRBV27 and TRBJ2-7, with 7 nucleotides matching TRBD1. CDR1 and CDR2 from the germline V gene are MNHEY and SMNVEV (reference sequence). V trimming: 5 bases; J trimming: 0 bases; junction bases outside the gene matches: 4. CDR3 length: 14 amino acids. CDR3 coding DNA: TGTGCCAGCAGTCCCTGGGACAGCTCCTACGAGCAGTACTTC. Translation: CASSPWDSSYEQYF.

The chain links TRBV10-3 to TRBJ2-2; D may be TRBD1 (5 bases). CDR3 length: 15 amino acids. V was shortened by 3 bases and J by 1 base, with 9 bases between the two germline ends. Germline assignment: CDR1 ENHRY and CDR2 SYGVKD. This CDR3 is CAISEDRRNTGELFF. CDR3 in DNA: TGTGCCATCAGTGAAGACAGAAGGAACACCGGGGAGCTGTTTTTT.

CDR3 nucleotides: TGTGCCAGCAGTTCGCTGGGAGCCGGAAACACCATATATTTT. Residues: CASSSLGAGNTIYF. The chain joins TRBV6-5 to TRBJ1-3, with unresolved D. Germline CDR1 and CDR2: MNHEY and SVGAGI. CDR3 length: 14 amino acids. Between the trimmed V and J ends, which lost 4 bases and 4 bases, there was a span of 11 bases.